The 23 T cell receptor beta chains below were found in one sample sequenced in a study of T-cell reconstitution after alpha-beta-depleted transplantation in children. The library targeted TCRbeta and was prepared with unique molecular identifiers. TCRdb reprocessed the PCR reads with MiXCR, giving one entry per CDR3 protein. The sample has some 830,000 distinct CDR3 sequences; approximately 15% are singletons. The source was PBMCs, mostly from graft donor cells, collected 360 days after TCRalphabeta/CD19-depleted stem cell transplant. The receptors come from a male patient aged 10 to 17 who had a stem cell transplant for acute lymphoblastic leukemia, so the T cells may come from the graft donor.

The rearrangement links TRBV5-1 to TRBJ2-3, with 7 bases aligning to TRBD1. The germline V gene encodes CDR1 SGHRS and CDR2 YFSETQ. This CDR3 has 15 amino acids. V dropped 0 bases and J dropped 4; count of bases not matched to a gene: 5. The CDR3: CASSLGPTGSDTQYF. In nucleotides, the CDR3 is TGCGCCAGCAGCTTGGGACCGACAGGGTCAGATACGCAGTATTTT.

This clonotype was detected only a few times. The J gene is TRBJ2-1, the V gene TRBV5-1; D perhaps matches TRBD2 (5 bases). The CDR3 is 10 amino acids. Deletions cut 7 bases from V and 15 bases from J, with 14 bases between. CDR1 is SGHRS and CDR2 is YFSETQ in the germline V gene. CDR3 in amino acids: CASGGSFWFF. The DNA of the CDR3 is TGCGCCAGCGGAGGATCGTTCTGGTTCTTC.

The chain uses TRBV29-1 and TRBJ2-3; the D call may be TRBD1 or TRBD2 (5 bases each). Between the trimmed V and J ends, which lost 8 bases and 2 bases, there was a span of 14 bases. This CDR3 contains 13 residues. Germline V gene sequence: CDR1 SQVTM, CDR2 ANQGSEA. This chain's CDR3 is CSLSEGYTDTQYF. CDR3 nucleotide sequence: TGCAGCCTCAGCGAGGGGTACACAGATACGCAGTATTTT.

V and J are TRBV6-2 or TRBV6-3 and TRBJ2-7, with TRBD1 matching 8 bases. Germline CDR1 MNHEY, CDR2 SVGEGT. CDR3 size: 14 residues. Losses at the gene ends were 3 bases for V and 7 bases for J; bases not matched to a gene: 8. CDR3 DNA: TGTGCCAGCAGTTATTCGACAGGGGCGGGGGAGCAGTACTTC. Residues: CASSYSTGAGEQYF.

The chain's CDR3 is CASSFSSGPSTDTQYF. CDR3 coding DNA: TGTGCCAGCAGTTTTTCTAGCGGGCCTAGCACAGATACGCAGTATTTT. The chain carries TRBV6-5 and TRBJ2-3; TRBD2 matches 8 bases. V lost 4 bases to trimming and J lost 0 bases; unmatched junction nucleotides: 6. This CDR3 spans 16 amino acids. CDR1 MNHEY and CDR2 SVGAGI come from the germline V gene.

This clonotype was counted only a few times. The chain is built from TRBV7-9 and TRBJ2-2; the D gene is possibly TRBD1 (5 bases). The CDR3 has 15 amino acids. V shed 5 bases and J shed 0 bases, with 10 bases lying between them. CDR1 is SEHNR and CDR2 is FQNEAQ in the germline V gene (reference sequence). CDR3 amino acids: CASSHRGSNTGELFF. DNA for the CDR3: TGTGCCAGCAGCCATAGGGGTTCGAACACCGGGGAGCTGTTTTTT.

This clonotype was detected only a few times. V usage is TRBV12-3 or TRBV12-4 and J usage is TRBJ2-1, with 12 positions matching TRBD1. This CDR3 comprises 15 residues. V shed 6 bases and J 9 bases; nucleotides not matched to a gene: 9. The CDR3 sequence: CASREPGQGAPEQFF. CDR3 sequence (DNA): TGTGCCAGCAGAGAACCGGGACAGGGGGCGCCTGAGCAGTTCTTC.

V usage is TRBV12-3 or TRBV12-4 and J usage is TRBJ2-7; 8 nucleotides agree with TRBD2. The V segment lost 3 bases and the J segment 2 bases; nucleotides outside the gene matches: 6. This CDR3 spans 15 amino acids. CDR3 DNA sequence: TGTGCCAGCAGTTTTTTGAGCGGGAGTCCCTACGAGCAGTACTTC. Residues: CASSFLSGSPYEQYF.

This clonotype was detected many times. The chain uses TRBV4-1 and TRBJ1-3; D unresolved. Per germline, CDR1 MGHRA and CDR2 YSYEKL. V lost 4 bases and J 0 bases, leaving 7 bases between the germline ends. The CDR3 is made up of 14 amino acids. CDR3 sequence: CASSRPFSGNTIYF. The CDR3 coding sequence is TGCGCCAGCAGCCGACCTTTCTCTGGAAACACCATATATTTT.

This clonotype came up a few times. The chain uses TRBV27 and TRBJ1-5, with D perhaps matching TRBD1 (5 bases). The germline V and J ends were trimmed by 10 bases and 1 base, with 20 bases remaining between them. Germline lookup yields CDR1 MNHEY and CDR2 SMNVEV (reference sequence). The CDR3 extends over 16 amino acids. This CDR3 is CATRDRGLISNQPQHF. DNA for the CDR3: TGTGCCACTAGGGACCGGGGATTAATAAGCAATCAGCCCCAGCATTTT.

The chain combines TRBV29-1 with TRBJ2-1; 9 nucleotides agree with TRBD1. CDR1 is SQVTM, CDR2 ANQGSEA, per germline. CDR3 length: 15 residues. V trimming: 3 bases; J trimming: 2 bases; junction bases outside the gene matches: 5. The CDR3 bases are TGCAGCGTTGAGTTAGGGGACAGGGCCTACAATGAGCAGTTCTTC. This codes for CSVELGDRAYNEQFF.

This clonotype appeared many times. The rearrangement uses TRBV10-3 and TRBJ2-7; D unclear. The CDR3 is 12 residues long. V was trimmed by 8 bases and J by 3 bases, leaving 11 bases between them. CDR1 ENHRY and CDR2 SYGVKD come from the germline V gene. The CDR3 sequence: CAIGLLGYEQYF. In DNA, the CDR3 is TGTGCCATCGGCCTCCTAGGCTACGAGCAGTACTTC.

This clonotype occurred many times. For the CDR3, the DNA is TGTGCCTCAACGGACAGGGGATACGAAGAGACCCAGTACTTC. It encodes CASTDRGYEETQYF. The rearrangement uses TRBV12-3 or TRBV12-4 and TRBJ2-5; 9 nucleotides line up with TRBD1. V lost 11 bases, J lost 3 bases, and 10 bases stayed unmatched. This CDR3 has 14 amino acids.

This clonotype was seen once. This chain links TRBV7-9 with TRBJ2-7, with D perhaps being TRBD1 or TRBD2 (6 bases each). Germline values: CDR1 SEHNR, CDR2 FQNEAQ (reference sequence). The CDR3 sequence is 14 residues long. The V gene lost 5 bases and the J gene lost 2 bases, with 13 bases spanning the gap. CDR3 coding DNA: TGTGCCAGCAGCGCGGGACACCCAACCTACGAGCAGTACTTC. Residues: CASSAGHPTYEQYF.

This clonotype was detected ten times or more. The rearrangement joins TRBV7-9 to TRBJ2-7, with TRBD2 matching 7 bases. This CDR3 is 15 amino acids long. Germline CDR1 and CDR2: SEHNR and FQNEAQ (reference sequence). The junction had 5 bases not matched to a gene; V was cut back by 2 bases and J by 1 base. For the CDR3, the DNA is TGTGCCAGCAGCTTATTAGAGGGAGGGTCCTACGAGCAGTACTTC. It encodes CASSLLEGGSYEQYF.

There are a few counts of this clonotype. This chain uses TRBV21-1 with TRBJ2-2; the table assigns TRBD2, which was not confirmed against the DNA. TRBV21-1 constitutes a pseudogene. The length of the CDR3 is 16 residues. This chain's CDR3 is CASRLAGGPWTGELFF. The DNA of the CDR3 is TGTGCCAGCAGGCTAGCGGGAGGGCCTTGGACCGGGGAGCTGTTTTTT.

This clonotype occurred a few times. The rearrangement uses TRBV20-1 and TRBJ1-2; 9 bases align to TRBD1. Germline CDR1 reads DFQATT; CDR2 reads SNEGSKA (reference sequence). The CDR3 runs 14 residues. J lost 6 bases, V lost 5 bases, and 10 bases had no gene match. In DNA form, the CDR3 reads TGCAGTGCTGCCCACAGGGGGCGACCGGATGGCTACACCTTC. Amino acid sequence: CSAAHRGRPDGYTF.

This clonotype was counted between two and nine times. This CDR3 is CASSLGETGGYEQYF. Written as DNA, the CDR3 is TGTGCCAGCAGCCTCGGCGAGACAGGGGGCTACGAGCAGTACTTC. The genes are TRBV4-2 and TRBJ2-7; 9 nucleotides agree with TRBD1. Germline V gives CDR1 LGHNA, CDR2 YNFKEQ. V was clipped by 4 bases and J by 3 bases; unmatched bases: 7. CDR3 length: 15 residues.

The chain joins TRBV14 to TRBJ2-3; 12 positions match TRBD2. CDR1 is SGHDN, CDR2 FVKESK, per germline. CDR3 length: 18 residues. Germline trimming cut 4 bases from V and 1 base from J; bases unmatched to any gene: 9. The chain's CDR3 is CASSRPTSGRWGTDTQYF. The CDR3 bases are TGTGCCAGCAGCCGCCCGACTAGCGGGAGATGGGGCACAGATACGCAGTATTTT.

Only a few counts were recorded for this clonotype. V and J are TRBV29-1 and TRBJ2-1; TRBD1 or TRBD2 may be the D gene (5 bases each). The CDR3 is 17 residues long. V lost 1 base and J lost 0, with 16 bases in between. Per germline, CDR1 SQVTM and CDR2 ANQGSEA. The CDR3 loop reads CSVEARGTSSSYNEQFF. The CDR3, as DNA: TGCAGCGTTGAAGCCCGAGGGACGTCGAGCTCCTACAATGAGCAGTTCTTC.

The sample holds a few counts of this clonotype. The rearrangement uses TRBV10-3 and TRBJ2-5, with 12 nucleotides matching TRBD1. The CDR3 is made up of 15 amino acids. Germline V gene data show CDR1 as ENHRY and CDR2 as SYGVKD. Germline trimming cut 6 bases from V and 1 base from J; bases unmatched to any gene: 3. The CDR3 bases are TGTGCCATCAGGGGACAGGGGGCACCCCAAGAGACCCAGTACTTC. Translating gives CAIRGQGAPQETQYF.

The J gene is TRBJ2-7, the V gene TRBV7-8; D is perhaps TRBD1 (6 bases). The CDR3 totals 16 residues. Germline CDR1 and CDR2: SGHVS and FQNEAQ. V was trimmed by 5 bases and J by 0 bases, leaving 17 bases between them. As DNA, the CDR3 is TGTGCCAGCAGCGCTCACCGGGACACCAGCTCCTACGAGCAGTACTTC. Translated, it gives CASSAHRDTSSYEQYF.

This clonotype is a singleton in its sample. The chain combines TRBV18 with TRBJ1-5, with 7 bases lining up with TRBD1. Per germline, CDR1 KGHSH and CDR2 LQKENI. J lost 2 bases, V lost 3 bases, and 4 bases had no gene match. The CDR3 length is 15 residues. CDR3 coding DNA: TGTGCCAGCTCACCGGGGACAGAAGGCAATCAGCCCCAGCATTTT. This encodes CASSPGTEGNQPQHF. Drawing the rest from reference TRBV18 and TRBJ1-5, the complete variable domain is NAGVMQNPRHLVRRRGQEARLRCSPMKGHSHVYWYRQLPEEGLKFMVYLQKENIIDESGMPKERFSAEFPKEGPSILRIQQVVRGDSAAYFCASSPGTEGNQPQHFGDGTRLSIL.